What follows is one T cell receptor beta chain and its context. This receptor's antigen is unknown. There are no base qualities to consult, and no much larger clone falls within one base. This specimen belongs to a study of shared clonotypes between healthy human individuals (dated by TCRdb to 2018 to 2020). Looking at the study overall: A couple of women and three men aged 18 to 49 years were included in the cohort. Per donor, three plates each were used for CD4 naive and CD4 memory, two for CD8 naive, and one for CD8 memory. To estimate repertoire size and how much clonotype sharing occurs between individuals, the study deeply sequenced the blood TCR repertoires of a handful of healthy adults. Different laboratories and diverse techniques were used to prepare libraries and sequence TCR repertoires, to increase sequencing depth and limit assay-specific biases. Leukapheresis yielded between about 0.9 and 10 billion PBMCs per donor.

Healthy HIV-negative adults with no recently reported acute infections or vaccinations were included as donors. Only Caucasian adults living in Nashville, Tennessee, USA were represented among the donors. CD4+ T cells were enriched by magnetic negative selection, after which naive cells were positively selected on CD45RA and the negative fraction was taken as the memory subset. After blood collection by leukapheresis, PBMCs were isolated using Ficoll-Histopaque density gradient centrifugation and then cryopreserved in the vapor phase of liquid nitrogen. Analytical flow cytometry was used to check the purity and quantity of each magnetically sorted T cell population. From each sorted fraction, genomic DNA was isolated and quantified by UV absorbance on a Nanodrop 2000c. What the work shows at the level of the full study, not this receptor alone: Clonotypes shared by all four sorted-subset donors showed higher generation probabilities than non-shared clonotypes. Even with the large sequencing depth, rarefaction of the sorted-subset datasets indicated that sequencing was incomplete. Because the study included a small number of donors, the genetic and exposure-history diversity represented was limited. Larger estimated clonotype richness was generally found for naive subsets than for memory subsets. Only blood was sampled, and tissue TCR repertoires likely differ from those in blood. Based on pairwise subsampling, the degree of clonotype sharing among donors was expected to be affected by sequencing depth. Across a few donors, approximately 5% of naive CD4, roughly 3.8% of naive CD8, around 2.1% of memory CD4, and under 0.45% of memory CD8 clonotypes were shared.

TCR CDR3 regions were amplified from genomic DNA by multiplex PCR using the deep immunoSEQ assay. Extracted genomic DNA from each cell subset was distributed evenly across all wells of several immunoSEQ 96-well plates, and each plate was treated as a replicate. For sorted subsets, around 200 ng genomic DNA, equal to 30,000 to 35,000 T cell genomes, was loaded into each replicate PCR. The purified libraries were quantified using a Qubit 3.0 fluorometer, sized with a Bioanalyzer 2100, and then quantified again using the KAPA Library Quantification kit. Every immunoSEQ 96-well plate was sequenced on a separate single-read 150-cycle Illumina NextSeq 550 flow cell. As for the original processing: The immunoSEQ output contained only junctional sequences without quality scores, so filtering could not match that applied to full-length reads. Sequences were annotated with PyIR, a Python wrapper for IgBLAST v1.9, using IMGT germline references to assign V/J genes and CDR3. Any read was removed if the V/J assignment was weak (E-value above 1e-6), the CDR3 was missing, or the read contained stop codons, out-of-frame junctions, or ambiguous translated residues. V3J clonotypes were defined by identical inferred V gene, J gene, and CDR3 amino acid sequence. Percentage overlap between repertoires was calculated by dividing the number of shared unique clonotypes by the size of the smaller repertoire. Three approaches were used to assess repertoire richness: RTK rarefaction, the Chao1 estimator, and Recon v2.1 estimates of unobserved clonotypes. OLGA was used to compute generation probabilities for all TCRbeta clonotypes that the gDNA method yielded from a few donors. TCRdb holds this immuneACCESS table with in-frame rearrangements only. Some clones are missing; in checked studies, unresolved V genes explain under half, and the rest has no known cause. V, J and clone size are taken as reported in that table, and D and trimming were inferred from the DNA itself. The sample data list around 2.1 million clones, and approximately 96% of these were observed just once. Of the sample, roughly 0.13% is held by the ten largest clones.

The CDR3 holds 15 amino acids from the cysteine to the phenylalanine. Only the CDR3 region is kept as DNA, spanning 45 bases read in frame from base 1. CDR1 and CDR2 were assigned from the germline V gene as MNHNS and SASEGT. The V end loses 1 base and the J end loses 1 base, and a stretch of 10 bases separates them. The rearrangement joined TRBV6-1 to TRBJ1-2; the D segment could be TRBD1, given 5 matching bases. Sequencing was performed on naive CD4+ T cells sorted from blood. The cell subset or site label here, explained by the study, means: CD45RA+ positively selected. The receptor's source is a man between 18 and 29 years old in good health. The CDR3 sequence is CASSEVGTSNYGYTF. The nucleotide sequence reads as follows: TGTGCCAGCAGTGAAGTGGGGACGAGTAACTATGGCTACACCTTC.